This passage covers 14 T cell receptor beta chains from one sample sequenced in a study of OX40 agonist ivuxolimab in advanced cancers. Profiling relied on immunoSEQ multiplex PCR, and the TCRdb table lists in-frame clones only, not all of them. The table records tens of thousands of clones, roughly four fifths of them present only once. The sample was CD4+ or CD8+ T cells sorted from blood, taken in a trial of the OX40 agonist ivuxolimab. The receptor set was obtained from an adult with an advanced solid tumor such as melanoma, head and neck, liver or kidney cancer.

This clone was counted a few times. The rearrangement links TRBV5-1 to TRBJ2-7; unclear D gene. In germline, CDR1 is SGHRS, CDR2 YFSETQ. The CDR3 extends over 13 amino acids. Trimming removed 0 bases from V and 6 bases from J, with 10 bases in between. The CDR3 reads CASSLVAEREQYF. In DNA form, the CDR3 reads TGCGCCAGCAGCTTGGTTGCAGAACGCGAGCAGTACTTC.

This chain uses TRBV10-3 with TRBJ1-5, with 7 bases aligning to TRBD1. The CDR3 extends over 14 amino acids. The germline CDR1 and CDR2 sequences are ENHRY and SYGVKD. The V segment lost 5 bases and the J segment 5 bases; nucleotides outside the gene matches: 6. As DNA, the CDR3 is TGTGCCATCAGTCGACAGGGTAGGGATCAGCCCCAGCATTTT. Amino acids: CAISRQGRDQPQHF.

The V gene is TRBV4-3, the J gene TRBJ1-6; D is uncertain. Per germline, CDR1 LGHNA and CDR2 YSLEER. The germline V and J ends were trimmed by 0 bases and 0 bases, with 6 bases remaining between them. The CDR3 runs to 16 residues. CDR3 region: CASSQDAGSYNSPLHF. The DNA for the CDR3 is TGCGCCAGCAGCCAAGATGCGGGCTCCTATAATTCACCCCTCCACTTT.

The chain is built from TRBV5-6 and TRBJ2-7; perhaps D is TRBD1 or TRBD2 (5 bases each). Trimming took 1 base from V and 3 from J, leaving 11 bases between them. Germline CDR1 SGHDT, CDR2 YYEEEE. This CDR3 has 14 amino acids. For the CDR3, the DNA is TGTGCCAGCAGCTTGTGGACTGGGGGCTACGAGCAGTACTTC. Translating it yields CASSLWTGGYEQYF.

The J gene is TRBJ1-1, the V gene TRBV28; tentative D call: TRBD1 (5 bases). V was cut by 6 bases and J by 7 bases, with 21 bases left in between. From germline, CDR1 is MDHEN and CDR2 SYDVKM. The CDR3 consists of 15 residues. CDR3 coding DNA: TGTGCCAGCAGCTCCACCGTACAATGGGGGGATGAAGCTTTCTTT. Translation: CASSSTVQWGDEAFF.

The gene calls are TRBV9 and TRBJ2-3; D call uncertain. The V gene's germline CDR1 is SGDLS and CDR2 YYNGEE. Trimming pared 0 bases from V and 2 bases from J, leaving 1 base between. The CDR3 extends over 12 amino acids. The DNA of the CDR3 is TGTGCCAGCAGCGTAGACACAGATACGCAGTATTTT. It is translated as CASSVDTDTQYF.

The chain uses TRBV7-9 and TRBJ2-3; D possibly corresponds to TRBD2 (7 bases). The V gene lost 5 bases and the J gene lost 1 base, with 16 bases spanning the gap. This CDR3 spans 16 amino acids. Germline CDR1 reads SEHNR; CDR2 reads FQNEAQ (reference sequence). The CDR3 DNA sequence: TGTGCCAGCAGCGCCGGACGGGGGGCGCGCACAGATACGCAGTATTTT. Translation gives CASSAGRGARTDTQYF.

The chain recombines TRBV4-1 with TRBJ1-1; 7 nucleotides line up with TRBD1. The junction had 8 bases not matched to a gene; V was cut back by 4 bases and J by 0 bases. Germline loops: CDR1 MGHRA, CDR2 YSYEKL. The CDR3 runs to 16 residues. CDR3 amino acids: CASSRGQSELNTEAFF. CDR3 coding DNA: TGCGCCAGCAGCCGGGGACAGAGTGAGTTGAACACTGAAGCTTTCTTT.

The chain combines TRBV7-8 with TRBJ1-1; D gene unclear. Germline V gene lookup returns CDR1 SGHVS and CDR2 FQNEAQ. The CDR3 loop spans 16 amino acids. Trimming removed 7 bases from V and 2 bases from J, with 20 bases in between. The CDR3 sequence: CASTQSARSLNTEAFF. Written as DNA, the CDR3 is TGTGCCAGCACCCAGTCGGCGAGATCCCTTAACACTGAAGCTTTCTTT. The complete variable domain, with remaining parts taken from reference TRBV7-8 and TRBJ1-1, reads GAGVSQSPRYKVAKRGQDVALRCDPISGHVSLFWYQQALGQGPEFLTYFQNEAQLDKSGLPSDRFFAERPEGSVSTLKIQRTQQEDSAVYLCASTQSARSLNTEAFFGQGTRLTVV.

V gene TRBV5-1 combines with J gene TRBJ2-6; D is unresolved. With 9 bases removed from V and 0 bases from J, the gap between germline ends came to 10 bases. CDR1 is SGHRS and CDR2 is YFSETQ in the germline V gene. This CDR3 comprises 14 residues. CDR3 nucleotide sequence: TGCGCCACCTTTGATCCCTCTGGGGCCAACGTCCTGACTTTC. Translated: CATFDPSGANVLTF.

The chain joins TRBV9 to TRBJ2-1, with TRBD2 matching 11 bases. The CDR3 consists of 16 residues. Unmatched junction bases numbered 4, after V lost 1 base and J lost 4 bases. Germline loops: CDR1 SGDLS, CDR2 YYNGEE. The CDR3 loop is CASSVMSSGGYNEQFF. The CDR3 nucleotides are TGTGCCAGCAGCGTAATGTCTAGCGGGGGGTACAATGAGCAGTTCTTC. Drawing the rest from reference TRBV9 and TRBJ2-1, the complete variable domain is DSGVTQTPKHLITATGQRVTLRCSPRSGDLSVYWYQQSLDQGLQFLIQYYNGEERAKGNILERFSAQQFPDLHSELNLSSLELGDSALYFCASSVMSSGGYNEQFFGPGTRLTVL.

The rearrangement uses TRBV7-2 and TRBJ1-1; D is ambiguous. Between the trimmed V and J ends, which lost 8 bases and 3 bases, there was a span of 16 bases. This CDR3 comprises 14 residues. Germline lookup yields CDR1 SGHTA and CDR2 FQGNSA. In nucleotides, the CDR3 is TGTGCCAGCGTTAAAGGGAGGGAGGACACTGAAGCTTTCTTT. Translated, it gives CASVKGREDTEAFF.

This chain connects TRBV6-5 to TRBJ1-3; no reliable D call. CDR3 size: 15 residues. From germline, CDR1 is MNHEY and CDR2 SVGAGI. V lost 0 bases and J lost 2, with 8 bases in between. CDR3 residues: CASSYSRGTGNTIYF. In DNA, the CDR3 is TGTGCCAGCAGTTACTCGCGGGGAACTGGAAACACCATATATTTT.

This clone was seen a single time. This chain connects TRBV5-1 to TRBJ2-7, with 9 bases identical to TRBD1. The CDR3 loop spans 15 amino acids. Germline-derived CDR1 and CDR2 are SGHRS and YFSETQ. V was pared by 4 bases and J by 5 bases, with 10 bases of the junction left unmatched. CDR3 bases: TGCGCCAGCAGCGCCGATACAGGGGGCTATAACGAGCAGTACTTC. The encoded protein is CASSADTGGYNEQYF. Full variable domain (remainder filled in from reference TRBV5-1 and TRBJ2-7): KAGVTQTPRYLIKTRGQQVTLSCSPISGHRSVSWYQQTPGQGLQFLFEYFSETQRNKGNFPGRFSGRQFSNSRSEMNVSTLELGDSALYLCASSADTGGYNEQYFGPGTRLTVT.